The next 4 T cell receptor beta chains were all read from a single sample in a study of blood T cell repertoires in COVID-19 (TCRdb year 2020). Libraries were constructed by the immunoSEQ multiplex PCR assay. TCRdb holds this immuneACCESS table with in-frame rearrangements only. Some clones are missing; in checked studies, unresolved V genes explain under half, and the rest has no known cause. Present in this sample are 200,000 to 250,000 clones, around 87% of which were seen just once. The leading ten clones occupy over 6% of the sample. Sequencing used PBMCs or T cells enriched from blood (not recorded which). Source of these receptors: a young woman with acute COVID-19.

This rearrangement joins TRBV7-6 to TRBJ1-4; weak D call: TRBD1 (6 bases). The CDR3 is 14 amino acids. V was shortened by 5 bases and J by 4 bases, with 11 bases between the two germline ends. The germline V gene encodes CDR1 SGHVS and CDR2 FNYEAQ. This CDR3 reads CASSPGQNNEKLFF. CDR3 coding DNA: TGTGCCAGCAGCCCCGGACAGAATAATGAAAAACTGTTTTTT.

V usage is TRBV7-2 and J usage is TRBJ2-7; D ambiguous. Per germline, CDR1 SGHTA and CDR2 FQGNSA. The CDR3 is 11 amino acids. V gave up 2 bases and J gave up 5 bases, with 4 bases separating them. The CDR3 DNA reads TGTGCCAGCAGCTTACAGGACGAGCAGTACTTC. Translation: CASSLQDEQYF.

The gene calls are TRBV7-9 and TRBJ2-7; 10 bases match TRBD1. This CDR3 spans 15 amino acids. Germline CDR1 reads SEHNR; CDR2 reads FQNEAQ (reference sequence). V shed 3 bases, J shed 4 bases, and the junction held 6 bases outside the gene matches. CDR3 protein: CASSFPDRGQYEQYF. CDR3 DNA: TGTGCCAGCAGCTTCCCCGACAGGGGGCAGTACGAGCAGTACTTC.

This chain uses TRBV12-3 or TRBV12-4 with TRBJ1-3; D gene unclear. CDR3 size: 13 residues. V dropped 4 bases and J dropped 3 bases, with 7 bases sitting between them. The CDR3 DNA reads TGTGCCAGCAGTTATTCGGGTGGAAACACCATATATTTT. It specifies CASSYSGGNTIYF.